A few counts support the clone carrying this T cell receptor (beta chain). Its specificity is not known. The second PCR ran roughly 7 to 12 cycles with a sample-barcoded 5' primer and J-beta primers. MiXCR, run by TCRdb on the 5' RACE reads, gives a single entry per CDR3 protein. Among some 760,000 distinct CDR3 sequences listed, roughly 25% were seen once. This entry belongs to a study of blood T cells in healthy people across ages. General study points: The donors' CMV status was not determined, possibly confounding changes in expanded clonotypes.

These data also formed part of another study, on T cells of mothers and their children.

This TCR came from a boy aged 10-17 years in good health. Sequencing was performed on blood.

For the CDR3, the DNA is TGTGCCAGCAGCTTAGTGGCGGATTATGGCGAAGAGACCCAGTACTTC. This translates into CASSLVADYGEETQYF. The chain combines TRBV7-6 with TRBJ2-5; D unclear. Trimming pared 1 base from V and 3 bases from J, leaving 15 bases between. Germline V gene data show CDR1 as SGHVS and CDR2 as FNYEAQ. The CDR3 is 16 residues long.